Following are 4 T cell receptor beta chains from one sample sequenced in a study of T-cell memory formation after mild COVID-19 (dated by TCRdb to the early 2020s). The method behind the library was 5' RACE. TCRdb names Illumina NovaSeq 6000 as the instrument used. TCRdb trimmed the raw reads at Q25, called clones with MiXCR and kept productive beta chains. A single entry per CDR3 protein holds the most common genes and DNA from its merged rows. Within this sample are approximately 190,000 distinct CDR3 sequences, with approximately 20% of them counted one time only. About 2.4% of the sample belongs to the ten largest clones. Sequencing was done on a sample of PBMCs or a T cell subset sorted from them (not recorded which). Receptors originate from an adult woman who had mild COVID-19 (a few samples of this study predate the infection). The sample titles of this study are shuffled in the database, so cell type and time point are left out; the donor was told from shared clones.

The chain joins TRBV24-1 to TRBJ1-1, with D possibly matching TRBD1 (6 bases). Trimming removed 12 bases at V and 10 bases at J, with 14 bases between. The germline CDR1 and CDR2 sequences are KGHDR and SFDVKD. The CDR3 is 10 amino acids. The CDR3 DNA sequence: TGTGCCCCTGACGAACAGGGAGCTTTCTTT. As protein: CAPDEQGAFF.

The chain is built from TRBV20-1 and TRBJ1-2; 8 bases line up with TRBD1. CDR1 is DFQATT and CDR2 is SNEGSKA in the germline V gene (reference sequence). V gave up 4 bases and J gave up 6 bases; unmatched junction bases: 7. The CDR3 is made up of 13 amino acids. CDR3 loop: CSAKAGGANGYTF. In nucleotides, the CDR3 is TGCAGTGCTAAAGCAGGGGGCGCGAATGGCTACACCTTC.

V usage is TRBV5-1 and J usage is TRBJ1-2; 7 bases agree with TRBD1. Per the germline V gene, CDR1 is SGHRS and CDR2 is YFSETQ. Trimming took 0 bases from V and 2 from J; bases not matched to a gene: 4. This CDR3 has 15 amino acids. CDR3 in DNA: TGCGCCAGCAGCTTGGTTGGGACAGAGAACTATGGCTACACCTTC. Translation: CASSLVGTENYGYTF. Full variable domain (remainder filled in from reference TRBV5-1 and TRBJ1-2): KAGVTQTPRYLIKTRGQQVTLSCSPISGHRSVSWYQQTPGQGLQFLFEYFSETQRNKGNFPGRFSGRQFSNSRSEMNVSTLELGDSALYLCASSLVGTENYGYTFGSGTRLTVV.

CDR3 DNA sequence: TGCAGCGTTGACCAGGGGGCGACAGAGACCCAGTACTTC. It translates to CSVDQGATETQYF. The rearrangement uses TRBV29-1 and TRBJ2-5, with 8 positions matching TRBD1. Germline loops: CDR1 SQVTM, CDR2 ANQGSEA. The CDR3 runs to 13 residues. Trimming removed 3 bases from V and 4 bases from J; junction bases left unmatched: 4.